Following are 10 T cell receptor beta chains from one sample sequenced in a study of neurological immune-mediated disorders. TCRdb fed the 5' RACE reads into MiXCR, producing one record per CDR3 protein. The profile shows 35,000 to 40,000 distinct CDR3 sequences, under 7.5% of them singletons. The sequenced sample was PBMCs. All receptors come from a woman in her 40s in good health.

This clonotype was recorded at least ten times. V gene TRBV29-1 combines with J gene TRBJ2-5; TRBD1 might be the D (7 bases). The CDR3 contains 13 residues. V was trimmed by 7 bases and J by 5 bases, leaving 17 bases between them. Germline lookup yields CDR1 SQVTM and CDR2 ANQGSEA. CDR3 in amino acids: CSATPGGSETQYF. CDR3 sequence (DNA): TGCAGCGCTACCCCAGGGGGGTCGGAGACCCAGTACTTC.

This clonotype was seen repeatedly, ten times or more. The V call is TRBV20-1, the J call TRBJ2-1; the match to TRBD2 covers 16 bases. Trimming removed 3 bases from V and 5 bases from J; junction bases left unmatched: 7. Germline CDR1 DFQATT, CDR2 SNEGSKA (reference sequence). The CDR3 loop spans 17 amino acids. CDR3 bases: TGCAGTGCTAGCGGGGGACTAGCGGGGGGGCGGCACAATGAGCAGTTCTTC. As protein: CSASGGLAGGRHNEQFF.

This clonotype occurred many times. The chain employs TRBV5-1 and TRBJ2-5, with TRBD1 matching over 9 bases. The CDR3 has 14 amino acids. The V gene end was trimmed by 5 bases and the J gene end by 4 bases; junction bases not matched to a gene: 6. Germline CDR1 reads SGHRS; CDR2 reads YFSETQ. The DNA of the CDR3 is TGCGCCAGCAGGGACAGGGGAGCGGGAGAGACCCAGTACTTC. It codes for CASRDRGAGETQYF. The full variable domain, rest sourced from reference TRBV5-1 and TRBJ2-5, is KAGVTQTPRYLIKTRGQQVTLSCSPISGHRSVSWYQQTPGQGLQFLFEYFSETQRNKGNFPGRFSGRQFSNSRSEMNVSTLELGDSALYLCASRDRGAGETQYFGPGTRLLVL.

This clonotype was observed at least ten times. As DNA, the CDR3 is TGCGCCAGCAGCGGGGGACTGAGCACAGATACGCAGTATTTT. This codes for CASSGGLSTDTQYF. V usage is TRBV5-1 and J usage is TRBJ2-3; possible D gene TRBD2, 6 bases. CDR3 length: 14 amino acids. Germline CDR1 and CDR2: SGHRS and YFSETQ. V lost 4 bases to trimming and J lost 0 bases, with 9 bases between them.

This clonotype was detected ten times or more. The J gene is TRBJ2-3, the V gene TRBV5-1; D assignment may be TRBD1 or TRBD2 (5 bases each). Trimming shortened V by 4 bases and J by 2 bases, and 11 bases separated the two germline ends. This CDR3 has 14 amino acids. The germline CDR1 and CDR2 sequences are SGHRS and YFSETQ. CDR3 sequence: CASSGTGSTDTQYF. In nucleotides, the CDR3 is TGCGCCAGCAGCGGGACGGGATCCACAGATACGCAGTATTTT.

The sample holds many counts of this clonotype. The CDR3 region has the DNA TGCGCCAGCAGCTTACGGGAAGGGGAGACCCAGTACTTC. The encoded protein is CASSLREGETQYF. The genes are TRBV5-1 and TRBJ2-5, with a weak D call TRBD2 (5 bases). The CDR3 is 13 residues long. CDR1 is SGHRS and CDR2 is YFSETQ in the germline V gene. Between the trimmed V and J ends, which lost 2 bases and 5 bases, there was a span of 10 bases. The full variable domain, completed using reference TRBV5-1 and TRBJ2-5, is KAGVTQTPRYLIKTRGQQVTLSCSPISGHRSVSWYQQTPGQGLQFLFEYFSETQRNKGNFPGRFSGRQFSNSRSEMNVSTLELGDSALYLCASSLREGETQYFGPGTRLLVL.

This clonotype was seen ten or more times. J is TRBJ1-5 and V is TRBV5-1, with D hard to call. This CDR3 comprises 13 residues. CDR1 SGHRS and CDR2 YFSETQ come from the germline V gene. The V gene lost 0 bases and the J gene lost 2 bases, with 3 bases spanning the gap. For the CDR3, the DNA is TGCGCCAGCAGCTTGGATGGCAATCAGCCCCAGCATTTT. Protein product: CASSLDGNQPQHF.

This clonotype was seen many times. CDR3 sequence: CASRREGVSNQPQHF. The CDR3 region has the DNA TGTGCCAGCCGGAGGGAGGGGGTGAGCAATCAGCCCCAGCATTTT. The rearrangement uses TRBV6-1 and TRBJ1-5; a possible D gene is TRBD1 (6 bases). Trimming pared 8 bases from V and 1 base from J, leaving 15 bases between. Germline CDR1 reads MNHNS; CDR2 reads SASEGT. This CDR3 contains 15 residues.

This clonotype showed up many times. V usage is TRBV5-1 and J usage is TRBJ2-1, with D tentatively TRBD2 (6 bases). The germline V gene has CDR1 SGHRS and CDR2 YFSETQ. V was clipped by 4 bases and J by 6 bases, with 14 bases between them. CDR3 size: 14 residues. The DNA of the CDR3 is TGCGCCAGCAGCGTGACCGCGGGGATCAATGAGCAGTTCTTC. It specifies CASSVTAGINEQFF.

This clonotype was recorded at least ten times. CDR3 loop: CASTASGRMDEQFF. CDR3 nucleotides: TGTGCCAGCACCGCTAGCGGGAGAATGGATGAGCAGTTCTTC. V usage is TRBV3-1 and J usage is TRBJ2-1; 10 nucleotides match TRBD2. Germline trimming cut 7 bases from V and 8 bases from J; bases unmatched to any gene: 8. CDR1 and CDR2 (germline): LGHDT, YNNKEL (reference sequence). CDR3 length equals 14 residues.